These 27 T cell receptor beta chains came from one sample sequenced in a study of T cell responses to AZD1222 COVID-19 vaccine. Using immunoSEQ multiplex PCR, the repertoire was profiled, and TCRdb retains in-frame clones only, with some absent. Found here are over 150,000 clones, 92% of them singletons; the top ten hold 1.6%. Material: peripheral blood, obtained on day 0 of AZD1222 vaccination. All receptors come from an adult in good health.

This chain links TRBV6-5 with TRBJ1-4; D ambiguous. This CDR3 is 14 amino acids long. Trimming stripped 5 bases from V and 4 bases from J, with 11 bases between. Germline assignment: CDR1 MNHEY and CDR2 SVGAGI. The CDR3 DNA sequence: TGTGCCAGCAGTCGGACGGCATTTAATGAAAAACTGTTTTTT. It encodes CASSRTAFNEKLFF.

This chain connects TRBV30 to TRBJ1-6; no reliable D call. CDR1 GTSNPN and CDR2 SVGIG come from the germline V gene (reference sequence). CDR3 length: 14 residues. The ends were cut back, 5 bases at V and 7 bases at J, with 15 bases in the middle. In nucleotides, the CDR3 is TGTGCCTGGGCGTCCCCTCGGCGGAATTCACCCCTCCACTTT. It encodes CAWASPRRNSPLHF.

The rearrangement joins TRBV7-3 to TRBJ2-5, with D perhaps being TRBD1 or TRBD2 (5 bases each). V was shortened by 5 bases and J by 5 bases, with 18 bases between the two germline ends. The length of the CDR3 is 15 residues. Germline loops: CDR1 SGHTA, CDR2 FQGTGA. The CDR3: CASSATGTWGETQYF. In DNA, the CDR3 is TGTGCCAGCAGCGCCACCGGGACCTGGGGGGAGACCCAGTACTTC.

CDR3 sequence reads: CASSHTFGQYNEQFF. Written as DNA, the CDR3 is TGTGCCAGCAGCCACACCTTTGGACAGTACAATGAGCAGTTCTTC. The rearrangement links TRBV7-2 to TRBJ2-1; D possibly corresponds to TRBD1 (6 bases). V was pared by 5 bases and J by 4 bases, with 15 bases between. Germline V gives CDR1 SGHTA, CDR2 FQGNSA. This CDR3 contains 15 residues.

The chain joins TRBV5-6 to TRBJ1-1; D gene unclear. Germline V lookup: CDR1 SGHDT, CDR2 YYEEEE. Trimming pared 3 bases from V and 1 base from J, leaving 13 bases between. The CDR3 extends over 15 amino acids. CDR3 nucleotides: TGTGCCAGCAGCTACTCCGGGCAGGCGAACACTGAAGCTTTCTTT. Its protein product is CASSYSGQANTEAFF.

V gene TRBV3-1 (or the pseudogene TRBV3-2) combines with J gene TRBJ2-7; D is undetermined. The ends were cut back, 1 base at V and 5 bases at J, with 9 bases in the middle. The CDR3 is made up of 13 amino acids. The V gene's germline CDR1 is LGHDT and CDR2 YNNKEL (reference sequence). CDR3 in amino acids: CASSQGLVNEQYF. The CDR3 bases are TGTGCCAGCAGCCAAGGTCTTGTCAACGAGCAGTACTTC.

A word on this clone: The junction departs from germline at one end; a sequencing error may be responsible. The chain carries TRBV7-3 and TRBJ1-6; D is undetermined. Looked up from germline, CDR1 is SGHTA and CDR2 is FQGTGA. This CDR3 contains 10 residues. The CDR3, as DNA: TGTGCCACCCAGCTTTCTCTGACCCCGTTT. This encodes CATQLSLTPF.

The chain couples TRBV5-1 to TRBJ1-4; TRBD1 agrees at 8 bases. The V and J ends lost 2 bases and 6 bases, in that order; junction bases with no gene match: 6. Germline CDR1 and CDR2: SGHRS and YFSETQ. The CDR3 contains 15 residues. CDR3 protein: CASSFDRGWDEKLFF. In DNA, the CDR3 is TGCGCCAGCAGCTTCGACAGGGGATGGGATGAAAAACTGTTTTTT. Full variable domain (remainder filled in from reference TRBV5-1 and TRBJ1-4): KAGVTQTPRYLIKTRGQQVTLSCSPISGHRSVSWYQQTPGQGLQFLFEYFSETQRNKGNFPGRFSGRQFSNSRSEMNVSTLELGDSALYLCASSFDRGWDEKLFFGSGTQLSVL.

The chain joins TRBV20-1 to TRBJ2-3; D gene uncertain. Trimming left V 5 bases short and J 4 bases short, with 7 bases between. This CDR3 region has 11 residues. Germline V gene sequence: CDR1 DFQATT, CDR2 SNEGSKA (reference sequence). For the CDR3, the DNA is TGCAGTGCTTCGATCGCAGATACGCAGTATTTT. Its protein product is CSASIADTQYF.

The rearrangement uses TRBV4-1 and TRBJ2-7; D is uncertain. The CDR3 loop spans 15 amino acids. Germline assignment: CDR1 MGHRA and CDR2 YSYEKL. Between the trimmed V and J ends, which lost 3 bases and 2 bases, there was a span of 14 bases. The CDR3 nucleotides are TGCGCCAGCAGCCAGTTCGGTCAGACCCCCTACGAGCAGTACTTC. This encodes CASSQFGQTPYEQYF.

CDR3 sequence: CASSPMPRGTGELFF. The CDR3 nucleotides are TGTGCCAGCAGTCCTATGCCCAGGGGCACCGGGGAGCTGTTTTTT. The V and J genes are TRBV27 and TRBJ2-2; a weak D match, TRBD1 (6 bases). V shed 5 bases and J shed 4 bases, with 14 bases lying between them. In germline, CDR1 is MNHEY, CDR2 SMNVEV (reference sequence). There are 15 residues in the CDR3.

The count of this clone is one. This chain's CDR3 is CASSSGLAGGSNEQFF. DNA of the CDR3: TGTGCCAGCAGCTCGGGACTAGCGGGGGGCTCCAATGAGCAGTTCTTC. J is TRBJ2-1 and V is TRBV11-2; 15 positions agree with TRBD2. The junction had 4 bases not matched to a gene; V was cut back by 4 bases and J by 6 bases. The germline V gene encodes CDR1 SGHAT and CDR2 FQNNGV. This CDR3 is 16 amino acids long.

The gene calls are TRBV9 and TRBJ1-1, with D possibly matching TRBD1 (5 bases). The V gene lost 3 bases and the J gene lost 6 bases, with 18 bases spanning the gap. The CDR3 contains 15 residues. Germline-derived CDR1 and CDR2 are SGDLS and YYNGEE. The CDR3 DNA reads as TGTGCCAGCAGCGCTCCCCCCCCCAGGGATCCTGAAGCTTTCTTT. It specifies CASSAPPPRDPEAFF.

This chain links TRBV5-6 with TRBJ2-7; D is uncertain. The V end was cut by 1 base, the J end by 7 bases, with 9 bases between. The CDR3 spans 12 residues. The germline V gene has CDR1 SGHDT and CDR2 YYEEEE. The CDR3 DNA reads as TGTGCCAGCAGCTTGTTTCTAAGGGAGCAGTACTTC. Protein: CASSLFLREQYF. The full variable domain, completed using reference TRBV5-6 and TRBJ2-7, is DAGVTQSPTHLIKTRGQQVTLRCSPKSGHDTVSWYQQALGQGPQFIFQYYEEEERQRGNFPDRFSGHQFPNYSSELNVNALLLGDSALYLCASSLFLREQYFGPGTRLTVT.

V and J are TRBV7-2 and TRBJ2-7, with D possibly matching TRBD2 (5 bases). Germline V gene sequence: CDR1 SGHTA, CDR2 FQGNSA. Trimming shortened V by 0 bases and J by 7 bases, and 7 bases separated the two germline ends. The CDR3 is 12 residues long. CDR3 region: CASSLARGEQYF. CDR3 DNA: TGTGCCAGCAGCTTAGCCCGAGGGGAGCAGTACTTC.

The chain couples TRBV5-1 to TRBJ1-4; D is possibly TRBD1 (5 bases). Trimming removed 0 bases at V and 3 bases at J, with 18 bases between. CDR1 SGHRS and CDR2 YFSETQ come from the germline V gene. CDR3 length equals 18 residues. The CDR3 reads CASSLAAGGRSSNEKLFF. CDR3 sequence (DNA): TGCGCCAGCAGCTTGGCCGCCGGGGGGAGGAGTTCTAATGAAAAACTGTTTTTT.

In this sample, this clone turned up once. The chain has TRBV15 and TRBJ1-5; 8 positions match TRBD1. The CDR3 is 18 amino acids. Germline CDR1 reads LNHNV; CDR2 reads YYDKDF (reference sequence). The V and J ends lost 0 bases and 0 bases, in that order; junction bases with no gene match: 7. The CDR3 region is CATSRDRTGFDSNQPQHF. In nucleotides, the CDR3 is TGTGCCACCAGCAGAGATCGGACAGGGTTCGATAGCAATCAGCCCCAGCATTTT. The full variable domain, rest sourced from reference TRBV15 and TRBJ1-5, is DAMVIQNPRYQVTQFGKPVTLSCSQTLNHNVMYWYQQKSSQAPKLLFHYYDKDFNNEADTPDNFQSRRPNTSFCFLDIRSPGLGDTAMYLCATSRDRTGFDSNQPQHFGDGTRLSIL.

The chain couples TRBV5-6 to TRBJ2-7; TRBD1 matches at 10 bases. V dropped 6 bases and J dropped 7; count of bases not matched to a gene: 7. CDR3 length: 13 residues. Looked up from germline, CDR1 is SGHDT and CDR2 is YYEEEE. The CDR3 DNA is TGTGCCAGCAACCTGGACAGGGGGGGAGAGCAGTACTTC. Amino acids: CASNLDRGGEQYF.

This clone has more than one count but fewer than ten. This rearrangement joins TRBV3-1 (or the pseudogene TRBV3-2) to TRBJ1-2; the match to TRBD1 covers 9 bases. The CDR3 has 17 residues. The germline V gene has CDR1 LGHDT and CDR2 YNNKEL (reference sequence). The V and J ends lost 0 bases and 3 bases, in that order; junction bases with no gene match: 8. CDR3 amino acids: CASSQDPRTGVDYGYTF. The CDR3, as DNA: TGTGCCAGCAGCCAAGATCCTAGGACAGGGGTCGACTATGGCTACACCTTC.

This chain links TRBV10-2 with TRBJ2-1; D is unresolved. The CDR3 is made up of 12 amino acids. Germline lookup yields CDR1 WSHSY and CDR2 SAAADI. Trimming stripped 6 bases from V and 9 bases from J, with 12 bases between. CDR3 in DNA: TGCGCCAGCAGATCGGCTAATAGTGAGCAGTTCTTC. Protein sequence: CASRSANSEQFF.

The V call is TRBV10-3, the J call TRBJ2-1; 9 nucleotides agree with TRBD1. Germline loops: CDR1 ENHRY, CDR2 SYGVKD. The length of the CDR3 is 17 residues. Losses at the gene ends were 0 bases for V and 1 base for J; bases not matched to a gene: 4. CDR3 amino acids: CAISESLGTGSYNEQFF. The CDR3 DNA reads as TGTGCCATCAGTGAGTCGTTAGGGACAGGGTCCTACAATGAGCAGTTCTTC.

The gene calls are TRBV9 and TRBJ2-5; 9 bases match TRBD1. V was clipped by 2 bases and J by 7 bases; unmatched bases: 6. Germline values: CDR1 SGDLS, CDR2 YYNGEE. There are 14 residues in the CDR3. CDR3 in amino acids: CASSVVGQGPTQYF. CDR3 nucleotides: TGTGCCAGCAGCGTCGTAGGACAGGGGCCGACCCAGTACTTC.

The chain combines TRBV27 with TRBJ1-2, with TRBD1 identical over 12 bases. V lost 2 bases, J lost 5 bases, and 9 bases stayed unmatched. Germline loops: CDR1 MNHEY, CDR2 SMNVEV (reference sequence). The CDR3 contains 17 residues. This CDR3 is CASSLRGVGQGAYGYTF. The CDR3, as DNA: TGTGCCAGCAGTTTACGCGGTGTGGGACAGGGGGCATATGGCTACACCTTC.

This sequence joins TRBV30 and TRBJ1-5; TRBD1 might be the D (5 bases). The germline gives CDR1 GTSNPN, CDR2 SVGIG (reference sequence). The V end was cut by 7 bases, the J end by 0 bases, with 10 bases between. CDR3 length: 13 residues. CDR3 nucleotide sequence: TGTGCCTTAAGACAGAATAGCAATCAGCCCCAGCATTTT. It encodes CALRQNSNQPQHF.

The gene calls are TRBV6-5 and TRBJ2-7, with 9 bases matching TRBD2. V lost 5 bases, J lost 1 base, and 3 bases stayed unmatched. Germline V gene data show CDR1 as MNHEY and CDR2 as SVGAGI. CDR3 length equals 14 residues. CDR3 residues: CASSLLAGSYEQYF. DNA of the CDR3: TGTGCCAGCAGTCTCCTAGCGGGGTCCTACGAGCAGTACTTC.

The CDR3 bases are TGTGCCAGCTCACCTCCCGGGACAGAAAAAACAGATACGCAGTATTTT. The encoded protein is CASSPPGTEKTDTQYF. The chain is built from TRBV18 and TRBJ2-3; 7 bases agree with TRBD1. Losses at the gene ends were 3 bases for V and 3 bases for J; bases not matched to a gene: 9. This CDR3 comprises 16 residues. The V gene's germline CDR1 is KGHSH and CDR2 LQKENI.

In this sample, this clone turned up once. The V call is TRBV5-8, the J call TRBJ1-5; D is possibly TRBD1 (6 bases). From germline, CDR1 is SGHTS and CDR2 YDEGEE. The CDR3 totals 15 residues. V lost 0 bases and J lost 3, with 10 bases in between. CDR3: CASSLEGHNNQPQHF. DNA of the CDR3: TGTGCCAGCAGCTTGGAGGGACATAACAATCAGCCCCAGCATTTT.